Sequencing of this TCR beta chain was carried out in a study of glioma-infiltrating T cells after dendritic cell vaccination. Looking at the study overall: Three intradermal dendritic cell vaccine injections were given every two weeks.

The CDR3 is made up of 16 amino acids. The V and J ends lost 3 bases and 5 bases, in that order; junction bases with no gene match: 12. Germline CDR1 and CDR2: SGHNT and YYREEE (reference sequence). The repertoire was sequenced with immunoSEQ multiplex PCR; TCRdb's copy has only in-frame clones and lacks some. The sample contains around 92,000 clones, approximately 84% of which appear only once. Time point defined: after dendritic cell vaccination, including at tumor progression/relapse. PBMC sampling occurred before vaccination, two weeks after the third dose, and at progression. J is TRBJ2-3 and V is TRBV5-4; 7 bases agree with TRBD2. This TCR derives from a human donor with glioblastoma. Sequencing was performed on blood, taken after dendritic cell vaccination. The CDR3 nucleotides are TGTGCCAGCAGCTACGGGGGAGGGGCCTGGGGAGATACGCAGTATTTT. Protein: CASSYGGGAWGDTQYF.